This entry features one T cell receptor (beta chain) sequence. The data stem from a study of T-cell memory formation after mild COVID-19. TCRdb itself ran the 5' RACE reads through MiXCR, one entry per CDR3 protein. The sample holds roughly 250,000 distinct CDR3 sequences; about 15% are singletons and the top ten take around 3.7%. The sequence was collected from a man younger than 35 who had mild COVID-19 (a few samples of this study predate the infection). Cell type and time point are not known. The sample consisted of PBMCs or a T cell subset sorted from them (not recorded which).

As DNA, the CDR3 is TGTGCCAGCAGCCTCTCAGGTGATTCACCCCTCCACTTT. Encoded protein: CASSLSGDSPLHF. This rearrangement joins TRBV7-9 to TRBJ1-6, with D hard to call. Germline CDR1 and CDR2: SEHNR and FQNEAQ (reference sequence). Trimming removed 5 bases at V and 8 bases at J, with 10 bases between. This CDR3 is 13 amino acids long. Complete variable domain (other parts from reference TRBV7-9 and TRBJ1-6): DTGVSQNPRHKITKRGQNVTFRCDPISEHNRLYWYRQTLGQGPEFLTYFQNEAQLEKSRLLSDRFSAERPKGSFSTLEIQRTEQGDSAMYLCASSLSGDSPLHFGNGTRLTVT.